One sample yielded the 12 T cell receptor beta chains listed below, sequenced in a study of blood T cell repertoires in COVID-19. This table comes from immunoSEQ multiplex PCR, and its TCRdb copy is limited to in-frame clones, with some not included. The table has approximately 250,000 clones, about 87% seen once. Sequenced material: PBMCs or T cells enriched from blood (not recorded which). These receptors all come from a woman between 40 and 55 years old with acute COVID-19.

This clone showed up just once. The chain is built from TRBV30 and TRBJ1-1; D is perhaps TRBD1 (5 bases). V lost 0 bases and J 4 bases, leaving 6 bases between the germline ends. The CDR3 loop spans 12 amino acids. Germline loops: CDR1 GTSNPN, CDR2 SVGIG (reference sequence). In nucleotides, the CDR3 is TGTGCCTGGAGTGTAGGGGTCACTGAAGCTTTCTTT. This encodes CAWSVGVTEAFF.

This chain joins TRBV7-6 and TRBJ2-3; 10 bases line up with TRBD1. The V gene's germline CDR1 is SGHVS and CDR2 FNYEAQ. The J segment lost 3 bases and the V segment lost 0 bases, leaving 6 bases of the junction unmatched. The CDR3 spans 17 residues. The CDR3 sequence: CASSLAPGTGVTDTQYF. The CDR3, as DNA: TGTGCCAGCAGCTTAGCGCCCGGGACAGGGGTTACAGATACGCAGTATTTT.

The chain combines TRBV6-5 with TRBJ2-7, with 7 nucleotides matching TRBD1. The germline CDR1 and CDR2 sequences are MNHEY and SVGAGI. CDR3 length equals 13 residues. V gave up 5 bases and J gave up 2 bases; unmatched junction bases: 3. The CDR3 coding sequence is TGTGCCAGCAGTCCAGGGGGACCCTACGAGCAGTACGTC. This encodes CASSPGGPYEQYV.

V usage is TRBV5-1 and J usage is TRBJ2-1; TRBD1 aligns across 8 bases. This CDR3 has 15 residues. The germline V gene has CDR1 SGHRS and CDR2 YFSETQ. Trimming cost V 1 base and J 7 bases; bases outside gene matches: 7. The CDR3: CASSLPGQVQNEQFF. The CDR3 region has the DNA TGCGCCAGCAGCTTGCCGGGACAGGTCCAAAATGAGCAGTTCTTC.

V gene TRBV9 combines with J gene TRBJ2-1, with 12 bases lining up with TRBD2. CDR3 length: 16 amino acids. The V segment lost 3 bases and the J segment 8 bases; nucleotides outside the gene matches: 9. The germline V gene encodes CDR1 SGDLS and CDR2 YYNGEE. In DNA, the CDR3 is TGTGCCAGCAGCGACCGGACTAGCGGGGCAGTCCATGAGCAGTTCTTC. This codes for CASSDRTSGAVHEQFF.

The chain employs TRBV18 and TRBJ2-6; 12 bases fit TRBD2. The CDR3 consists of 18 residues. The germline CDR1 and CDR2 sequences are KGHSH and LQKENI. V shed 6 bases, J shed 0 bases, and the junction held 6 bases outside the gene matches. The CDR3 protein is CASSAILAGGSGANVLTF. In DNA, the CDR3 is TGTGCCAGCTCCGCAATACTAGCGGGGGGCTCTGGGGCCAACGTCCTGACTTTC.

The chain has TRBV11-3 and TRBJ2-3; 8 bases agree with TRBD2. J lost 8 bases, V lost 1 base, and 14 bases had no gene match. From germline, CDR1 is SGHNT and CDR2 YENEEA. This CDR3 is 17 amino acids long. The CDR3: CASSLVGLAPTRGTQYF. CDR3 DNA: TGTGCCAGCAGCTTAGTAGGACTAGCTCCTACCCGGGGTACGCAGTATTTT.

This chain links TRBV6-5 with TRBJ2-1; D is undetermined. CDR1 is MNHEY and CDR2 is SVGAGI in the germline V gene. The CDR3 totals 11 residues. Trimming shortened V by 8 bases and J by 10 bases, and 12 bases separated the two germline ends. The DNA of the CDR3 is TGTGCCAGCCGGCTGCAGCGAGAGCAGTTCTTC. Protein product: CASRLQREQFF.

This clone was detected only once. This chain joins TRBV18 and TRBJ1-1; D remains unclear. Germline CDR1 and CDR2: KGHSH and LQKENI. This CDR3 is built from 15 residues. Trimming stripped 2 bases from V and 3 bases from J, with 13 bases between. The CDR3 DNA reads TGTGCCAGCTCACCAATTGGAAAGCGGGACACTGAAGCTTTCTTT. This codes for CASSPIGKRDTEAFF.

The V and J genes are TRBV19 and TRBJ1-5, with a weak D call TRBD1 (5 bases). This CDR3 comprises 14 residues. In germline, CDR1 is LNHDA, CDR2 SQIVND (reference sequence). V lost 6 bases, J lost 4 bases, and 13 bases lay in between. CDR3 DNA sequence: TGTGCCAGTAGCCTGGACATAGAGAATCAGCCCCAGCATTTT. This gives the protein CASSLDIENQPQHF.

The chain couples TRBV7-8 to TRBJ2-3; TRBD2 might be the D (6 bases). This CDR3 has 21 residues. V was pared by 5 bases and J by 0 bases, with 30 bases between. Germline loops: CDR1 SGHVS, CDR2 FQNEAQ. The CDR3: CASSPTNPPFPEGMSTDTQYF. The CDR3 DNA sequence: TGTGCCAGCAGCCCCACAAACCCCCCCTTCCCGGAGGGGATGAGCACAGATACGCAGTATTTT.

The rearrangement joins TRBV18 to TRBJ2-3, with TRBD1 identical over 10 bases. Unmatched junction bases numbered 1, after V lost 3 bases and J lost 4 bases. Germline V gene lookup returns CDR1 KGHSH and CDR2 LQKENI. The CDR3 consists of 14 residues. CDR3 coding DNA: TGTGCCAGCTCACCGGGACAGGGGTCAGATACGCAGTATTTT. It is translated as CASSPGQGSDTQYF.